The 20 T cell receptor beta chains below were found in one sample sequenced in a study of CD8+CD57+ T cells in acquired aplastic anemia. The study profiled TCR beta VDJ and CDR3 using genomic DNA as template. TCRdb recomputed calls from the reads with MiXCR, one row per CDR3 protein. The table shows some 98,000 distinct CDR3 sequences, with 65% to 70% occurring only once. By flow cytometry, patients selected for sequencing had shown an expansion of CD8+CD57+ cells. Sequencing input: sorted CD4+, CD8+, or CD8+CD57+ T cells (not recorded which) from PBMCs. These receptors all stem from a human donor with aplastic anemia.

Remarks on this clonotype: It may be a read error: a sequence one base away is much more abundant. The chain employs TRBV6-1 and TRBJ2-2, with 8 bases identical to TRBD2. Looked up from germline, CDR1 is MNHNS and CDR2 is SASEGT. CDR3 length: 14 residues. In nucleotides, the CDR3 is TGTACCAGCACCGGGACTAGGGGCACCGGGGAGCTGTTTTTT. Residues: CTSTGTRGTGELFF.

The rearrangement uses TRBV15 and TRBJ2-3, with D possibly being TRBD1 (5 bases). The germline V and J ends were trimmed by 5 bases and 5 bases, with 17 bases remaining between them. CDR1 is LNHNV, CDR2 YYDKDF, per germline (reference sequence). The CDR3 sequence is 15 residues long. In DNA, the CDR3 is TGTGCCACCAGCGACGGAAGGGGCACGAGAGATACGCAGTATTTT. It is translated as CATSDGRGTRDTQYF.

The chain carries TRBV2 and TRBJ1-6; D not resolved. CDR1 and CDR2 (germline): SNHLY, FYNNEI. This CDR3 region has 14 residues. The germline V and J ends were trimmed by 2 bases and 7 bases, with 9 bases remaining between them. The CDR3 nucleotides read TGTGCCAGCAGTGAATCTGTTGGGAATTCACCCCTCCACTTT. Protein sequence: CASSESVGNSPLHF. Full variable domain (outside the CDR3, taken from reference TRBV2 and TRBJ1-6): EPEVTQTPSHQVTQMGQEVILRCVPISNHLYFYWYRQILGQKVEFLVSFYNNEISEKSEIFDDQFSVERPDGSNFTLKIRSTKLEDSAMYFCASSESVGNSPLHFGNGTRLTVT.

This clonotype has just a few counts. The V call is TRBV19, the J call TRBJ2-3; D is unresolved. V shed 6 bases and J shed 2 bases, with 6 bases lying between them. Looked up from germline, CDR1 is LNHDA and CDR2 is SQIVND (reference sequence). The CDR3 is made up of 12 amino acids. The CDR3 sequence is CASSPNTDTQYF. The DNA for the CDR3 is TGTGCCAGTAGCCCTAACACAGATACGCAGTATTTT.

Here the CDR3 reads CATGALGQDEQYF. In DNA, the CDR3 is TGTGCCACCGGTGCCCTAGGACAGGACGAGCAGTACTTC. The J gene is TRBJ2-7, the V gene TRBV24-1; 7 bases align to TRBD1. CDR1 and CDR2 from the germline V gene are KGHDR and SFDVKD. The V gene end was trimmed by 9 bases and the J gene end by 5 bases; junction bases not matched to a gene: 9. The CDR3 runs to 13 residues.

The CDR3, as DNA: TGTGCCACCAGCAGAGATCGAGGCAATCAGCCCCAGCATTTT. As protein: CATSRDRGNQPQHF. V and J are TRBV15 and TRBJ1-5; D unresolved. The V end was cut by 0 bases, the J end by 2 bases, with 5 bases between. This CDR3 region has 14 residues. The V gene's germline CDR1 is LNHNV and CDR2 YYDKDF (reference sequence). The whole variable domain, filled in from reference TRBV15 and TRBJ1-5, reads DAMVIQNPRYQVTQFGKPVTLSCSQTLNHNVMYWYQQKSSQAPKLLFHYYDKDFNNEADTPDNFQSRRPNTSFCFLDIRSPGLGDTAMYLCATSRDRGNQPQHFGDGTRLSIL.

This chain connects TRBV19 to TRBJ2-3; D call uncertain. The CDR3 runs to 15 residues. Germline V gene sequence: CDR1 LNHDA, CDR2 SQIVND (reference sequence). V was pared by 9 bases and J by 0 bases, with 16 bases between. As DNA, the CDR3 is TGTGCCAGCAGCTTTTTCCCCCAAAGCACAGATACGCAGTATTTT. This encodes CASSFFPQSTDTQYF.

The gene calls are TRBV2 and TRBJ2-1, with TRBD2 matching 11 bases. V dropped 7 bases and J dropped 14; count of bases not matched to a gene: 13. The germline gives CDR1 SNHLY, CDR2 FYNNEI. The CDR3 is made up of 14 amino acids. The DNA of the CDR3 is TGTGCCAGCACCGGGACTAGCGGAGCCACCGGGGAGTTCTTC. Protein product: CASTGTSGATGEFF.

The chain carries TRBV15 and TRBJ2-2; D perhaps matches TRBD2 (5 bases). The CDR3 runs 15 residues. The ends were cut back, 3 bases at V and 0 bases at J, with 8 bases in the middle. Germline V gene data show CDR1 as LNHNV and CDR2 as YYDKDF (reference sequence). DNA of the CDR3: TGTGCCACCAGCAGGAGGAGGTCGAACACCGGGGAGCTGTTTTTT. Translated, it gives CATSRRRSNTGELFF.

J is TRBJ2-5 and V is TRBV29-1; 7 positions agree with TRBD1. Losses at the gene ends were 3 bases for V and 7 bases for J; bases not matched to a gene: 11. The V gene's germline CDR1 is SQVTM and CDR2 ANQGSEA. This CDR3 has 14 amino acids. The CDR3 coding sequence is TGCAGCGTTGAGGCCGGGACAGTCGGCGGGACCCAGTACTTC. Its translation is CSVEAGTVGGTQYF.

DNA of the CDR3: TGTGCCACCAGTGACCTCGGACAGGGGGATAAGCAGTACTTC. This codes for CATSDLGQGDKQYF. The V gene is TRBV24-1, the J gene TRBJ2-7, with 10 bases matching TRBD1. The CDR3 loop spans 14 amino acids. J was trimmed by 8 bases and V by 4 bases; bases with no gene match: 7. From germline, CDR1 is KGHDR and CDR2 SFDVKD.

The chain is built from TRBV7-3 and TRBJ1-1, with D uncertain. CDR1 SGHTA and CDR2 FQGTGA come from the germline V gene. V shed 1 base and J shed 10 bases, with 22 bases lying between them. The CDR3 covers 16 residues. CDR3 in amino acids: CASSLIVGPRGGAAFF. CDR3 DNA: TGTGCCAGCAGCTTAATAGTAGGCCCAAGAGGTGGTGCAGCTTTCTTT.

J is TRBJ1-1 and V is TRBV14; the D is unclear. The CDR3 runs 13 residues. Germline CDR1 SGHDN, CDR2 FVKESK. Deletions cut 8 bases from V and 1 base from J, with 11 bases between. CDR3 nucleotide sequence: TGTGCCAGCGGGCTTAAATGGAACACTGAAGCTTTCTTT. Translation gives CASGLKWNTEAFF.

The rearrangement joins TRBV19 to TRBJ2-1; 8 positions agree with TRBD1. The ends lost 5 bases at V and 7 bases at J; junction bases unmatched: 7. CDR3 size: 14 residues. Looked up from germline, CDR1 is LNHDA and CDR2 is SQIVND (reference sequence). The CDR3 reads CASSLWTGSNEQFF. The CDR3 DNA sequence: TGTGCCAGTAGTCTTTGGACAGGGTCTAATGAGCAGTTCTTC. Full variable domain (outside the CDR3, taken from reference TRBV19 and TRBJ2-1): DGGITQSPKYLFRKEGQNVTLSCEQNLNHDAMYWYRQDPGQGLRLIYYSQIVNDFQKGDIAEGYSVSREKKESFPLTVTSAQKNPTAFYLCASSLWTGSNEQFFGPGTRLTVL.

This clonotype was found a few times. The chain couples TRBV29-1 to TRBJ1-1; D ambiguous. The CDR3 runs 12 residues. From germline, CDR1 is SQVTM and CDR2 ANQGSEA. V gave up 4 bases and J gave up 2 bases, with 8 bases separating them. Here the CDR3 DNA reads TGCAGCGTTGTAAAGAGCAACACTGAAGCTTTCTTT. This translates into CSVVKSNTEAFF.

The chain combines TRBV10-3 with TRBJ1-5; maybe TRBD1 (6 bases). Trimming shortened V by 2 bases and J by 6 bases, and 8 bases separated the two germline ends. Per the germline V gene, CDR1 is ENHRY and CDR2 is SYGVKD. CDR3 length: 13 residues. CDR3 sequence reads: CAISEGGLQPQHF. CDR3 DNA sequence: TGTGCCATCAGTGAGGGGGGGCTTCAGCCCCAGCATTTT.

The rearrangement links TRBV7-2 to TRBJ2-1; 7 bases align to TRBD1. This CDR3 region has 13 residues. Germline V gene lookup returns CDR1 SGHTA and CDR2 FQGNSA. V was pared by 5 bases and J by 10 bases, with 8 bases of the junction left unmatched. This CDR3 is CASSQRYRGEQFF. The DNA of the CDR3 is TGTGCCAGCAGCCAACGATACAGGGGAGAGCAGTTCTTC.

V usage is TRBV11-1 and J usage is TRBJ2-3, with no clear D. This CDR3 region has 16 residues. The V gene's germline CDR1 is SGHAT and CDR2 FQDESV (reference sequence). The V and J ends lost 5 bases and 0 bases respectively, with 15 bases between them. The CDR3 loop reads CASSPKVSTSTDTQYF. CDR3 in DNA: TGTGCCAGCAGCCCAAAGGTCTCCACTAGCACAGATACGCAGTATTTT.

This chain uses TRBV15 with TRBJ2-7, with D possibly TRBD1 on 5 matching bases. This CDR3 spans 12 amino acids. V lost 8 bases to trimming and J lost 2 bases, with 10 bases between them. Germline CDR1 LNHNV, CDR2 YYDKDF (reference sequence). The CDR3 bases are TGTGCCACCGCTTCCAGGGCCTACGAGCAGTACTTC. Its translation is CATASRAYEQYF.

CDR3 amino acids: CASSIGTGTNTEAFF. As DNA, the CDR3 is TGTGCCAGTAGTATAGGGACGGGAACGAACACTGAAGCTTTCTTT. The chain uses TRBV19 and TRBJ1-1; D unresolved. The V gene's germline CDR1 is LNHDA and CDR2 SQIVND (reference sequence). Deletions cut 1 base from V and 1 base from J, with 10 bases between. There are 15 residues in the CDR3.